This T cell receptor beta chain was identified in a study of cytomegalovirus exposure and HLA in healthy donors (dated by TCRdb to about 2017). About the study as a whole: In an earlier analysis of about 560 of the donors, around 300 Gb of sequence data and 117 million unique TCR beta sequences from 150 million to 200 million T cells were reported. Among 300 to 500 genotyped donors of the cohort, an average of roughly 230,000 unique TCR beta nucleotide sequences was sequenced per donor, of which 15% to 20% were non-productive. The study aimed to test whether cataloging public T cell receptors could reveal signatures of past pathogen exposure. The number of typed donors differed by locus: roughly 629-630 for A, B, C, DRB1 and DQB1; 500 to 550 for DQA1; approximately 600 for DPA1; and around 470 for DPB1. Besides the first cohort of hundreds of subjects, a separate validation cohort made up of 90 to 150 different subjects was used. Genome-wide SNP genotypes for about 65% of the 666 donors were used in a later genetic analysis, which treated that subset as a discovery cohort. Because of strong linkage in the cohort, roughly five DR-DQ haplotypes were treated as single units for association and clustering. Using immunosequencing, the study profiled T cell repertoires from roughly 650 subjects and related those repertoires to cytomegalovirus serostatus. High-throughput TCR immunosequencing, statistical association of individual TCRs with disease status, and machine learning were combined to predict cytomegalovirus infection status. To study patterns of TCR occurrence, a later analysis re-analyzed previously published TCR beta repertoires from around 670 donors and added high-resolution HLA genotyping. The genetic ancestry cluster associated with self-reported Caucasian donors included 81% of the roughly 400 genotyped donors. To decide whether each TCR beta V gene segment behaved as functional or pseudogenic, an earlier analysis of approximately 600 of the donors relied on high-throughput TCR beta sequencing. Both class I and class II loci were covered by HLA typing, at four-digit resolution. An early release covering 500 to 750 HLA-typed donors comprised roughly 300 gigabases of sequencing data and about 90 million unique TCR sequences. Rather than drawing on any new phenotypic data, the later analysis identified candidate immune exposures from TCR beta sequences and the way those sequences occurred across donors. Every repertoire in the discovery cohort had been generated on one and the same sequencing platform. Donor age, sex, ethnicity and CMV serostatus were collected together with the repertoire data.

The library was built by means of the immunoSEQ multiplex PCR assay. For the multiplex PCR, a mixture combining 60 forward primers for TCR Vbeta segments and 13 reverse primers for TCR Jbeta segments was used. Amplification of the CDR3 region of rearranged TCR beta genes was performed with a multiplex PCR assay on genomic DNA. The amplified TCR beta libraries were sequenced on the Illumina HiSeq System as 87-base-pair reads. Per the authors' processing: In a later analysis, tens of millions of unique TCR beta chains were counted across the approximately 640 repertoires, and roughly 11 million of these chains were shared by at least two donors. To remove PCR and sequencing errors, raw reads were error-corrected and collapsed into unique sequences using a nearest-neighbor algorithm that merged closely related sequences. CDR3 sequences were aligned to IMGT reference sequences to assign V, D and J gene segments. For a sequence to be retained, at least a six-nucleotide match to both a V gene segment and a J gene segment was required. A rearrangement counted as productive if the CDR3 had no stop codons and remained in frame with V and J, and every other rearrangement counted as non-productive. Following IMGT convention, CDR3 was defined as the stretch from the second conserved V-encoded cysteine to the conserved J-encoded phenylalanine. Sequences without an unambiguous match to a single V gene segment were excluded from the earlier analysis of over 500 of the donors. In an earlier analysis of 587 of the donors, V segments were called functional above 56.7% productive rearrangements and were called segregating when the between-donor standard deviation exceeded 5%. A statistical classification framework was developed to diagnose cytomegalovirus status using the catalog of TCR beta chain sequences. A later analysis assigned V and J genes by comparing TCR nucleotide sequences with IMGT/GENE-DB human TR gene sequences. The TCRdist pipeline was used in a later analysis to assign CDR3 sequences and most-parsimonious VDJ recombination scenarios. A later analysis defined each TCR beta chain by its CDR3 amino acid sequence plus V-gene family, and excluded reads lacking a unique V-gene family. In a later analysis, 500 to 650 highly shared, low-generation-probability nucleotide sequences were removed to address suspected cross-contamination and a sequencing artifact. A later analysis calculated a clonal expansion index for each public chain from normalized within-repertoire ranks of inferred template counts. A later analysis computed generation probabilities with a VDJ recombination model fitted to out-of-frame rearrangements, and checked the results against IGoR. In a later analysis, hypergeometric tests were used to score TCR-TCR, TCR-HLA and TCR-CMV co-occurrence, with a repertoire-size bias correction applied to TCR pairs. A later analysis estimated false discovery rates by permuting HLA or CMV assignments 20 times. In a later analysis, co-occurring TCRs were grouped with DBSCAN, and TCRdist sequence similarity was added when clustering was performed within HLA-allele-positive subsets. Co-occurrence clustering excluded repertoires with fewer than 30,000 or more than 120,000 public chains, plus five with anomalous nucleotide sharing. TCRdb retrieved this table from immuneACCESS and kept in-frame rearrangements only. Not all clones are present; in checked studies, unresolved V genes account for under half, and no reason is known for the remainder. V, J and clone size derive from that table, while D and trimming were established from the DNA sequence. Within this sample are about 94,000 clones, with over 65% of them counted one time only. Less than 0.95% of the sample lies in the top ten.

About this clone itself: Its antigen remains unidentified. No base quality values were provided; no much bigger clone lies one nucleotide off.

Broad study findings and their caveats: In a later analysis, most CMV-associated TCR beta chains were found to appear HLA-restricted, with HLA associations seemingly driven largely by CMV exposure. A later analysis found that TCR association rates varied across HLA loci, with DRB1 alleles showing the most associated TCRs and HLA-C alleles the fewest. HLA typing was unavailable for some donors at each locus, so association tests used only the typed subset. V-gene and J-gene trimming of TCR beta chains was associated with a missense DCLRE1C variant in a later genetic analysis, and the association was replicated in an independent cohort. Across donors, most TCR sequences were observed very rarely, whereas some public TCRs were present in many individuals. Roughly uniform sequencing depth across donors was assumed in presence/absence analyses, although this assumption may not hold. Broadly in line with IMGT annotations, most TCR beta V segments showed up in productive rearrangements about 87% or about 30% of the time in an earlier analysis of approximately 600 of the donors. A later analysis associated roughly 17,000 TCR beta sequences with specific HLA alleles at a false discovery rate of 0.05. The study gave a list of about 170 TCR beta chains associated with cytomegalovirus. For the cohort, immune exposure information was limited to CMV serostatus. A later analysis found that HLA-associated TCR beta chains were more clonally expanded and had lower generation probabilities than equally common non-associated chains. About 17 rarely observed V segments, including chromosome 9 orphons, were excluded from the earlier analysis of approximately 600 of the donors because counts were too low. A further reported finding was that TCR beta sequences accurately predicted the HLA-A and HLA-B alleles for most subjects in the first cohort. Strong co-occurrence of HLA alleles, especially DR and DQ, made assigning TCR associations to individual alleles difficult. In a later genetic analysis, fewer N-insertions in productive TCRs were reported among donors in an Asian-associated ancestry cluster than the 666-donor mean. According to the authors, the approach could potentially be generalized to other disease states and immunological phenotypes. A cluster of highly shared sequence variants was judged likely to be a technical artifact of the sequencing pipeline. This cohort had only TCR beta chains sequenced, and the lack of alpha or paired-chain data limited which features could be detected. In vitro tests confirmed that three of the cytomegalovirus-associated TCR beta chains recognize cytomegalovirus antigens. In both the original and validation cohorts, the classifier was reported to diagnose cytomegalovirus status with high specificity and sensitivity. In a later analysis, several top co-occurrence clusters were reported to appear linked to parvovirus B19, influenza, CMV and Epstein-Barr virus. Correlated functional status among segregating V segments might reflect linkage disequilibrium, but an unknown experimental factor could not be ruled out.

The cohort was made up of roughly 670 healthy bone marrow donors. At the time of sampling, every cohort member was nominally healthy, though immune exposures that went unrecorded were likely present. The donor was CMV seronegative and was included in the group of a few hundred seronegative cohort members. A peripheral blood sample was collected from each donor, and TCR beta sequencing was performed on peripheral blood mononuclear cells. The Qiagen DNeasy Blood Extraction Kit was used to extract genomic DNA from the blood cell samples. The sequence was obtained from a woman aged 55-69 years in good health and CMV-seronegative. The specimen was PBMCs.

This receptor has the CDR3 CASSSAGATYEQYF. The nucleotides are TGTGCCAGCAGCAGCGCGGGCGCAACCTACGAGCAGTACTTC. This receptor chain uses TRBV27 and TRBJ2-7, and TRBD2 may be the D gene, going by 5 matching bases. CDR1 and CDR2, looked up from the germline V gene (reference sequence), are MNHEY and SMNVEV. V is pared back by 6 bases and J by 2 bases, with 14 bases lying between the germline termini. The CDR3 spans 14 residues, from the cysteine through the phenylalanine. Only the CDR3 region is kept as DNA, spanning 42 bases read in frame from base 1.